Sequencing of this T cell receptor beta chain was carried out in a study of human T cells and chemical hapten exposure. Study findings and constraints: No alteration of TCRs above 1 in 1000 frequency was seen with DPC sensitization.

Individual cDNA molecules each carried unique molecular identifiers attached by the library. TCRdb recomputed calls from the RACE reads with MiXCR, one row per CDR3 protein. Among some 71,000 distinct CDR3 sequences, 9% to 12% were seen once, and the ten largest hold roughly 7%. Time point specified: patch test 2, 6 weeks after DPC sensitization. Treatment indicated: therapeutic diphenylcyclopropenone sensitization with weekly scalp DPC. Alopecia patients between 18 and 70 years old and suitable for DPC were used as donors. This clonotype was seen only a few times. The antigen is undetermined. There are 15 residues in the CDR3. CDR1 LNHNV and CDR2 YYDKDF come from the germline V gene (reference sequence). Deletions cut 0 bases from V and 1 base from J, with 9 bases between.

The genes are TRBV15 and TRBJ1-1; D unclear. This TCR derives from a woman aged 50 to 60 with alopecia areata. Some clones in this sample may be carry-over from other donors' samples. Sequenced material: whole blood, taken in connection with sensitization to the hapten diphenylcyclopropenone (DPC). The CDR3 reads CATSRDSRQNTEAFF. The CDR3 DNA reads TGTGCCACCAGCAGAGATTCAAGACAGAACACTGAAGCTTTCTTT.